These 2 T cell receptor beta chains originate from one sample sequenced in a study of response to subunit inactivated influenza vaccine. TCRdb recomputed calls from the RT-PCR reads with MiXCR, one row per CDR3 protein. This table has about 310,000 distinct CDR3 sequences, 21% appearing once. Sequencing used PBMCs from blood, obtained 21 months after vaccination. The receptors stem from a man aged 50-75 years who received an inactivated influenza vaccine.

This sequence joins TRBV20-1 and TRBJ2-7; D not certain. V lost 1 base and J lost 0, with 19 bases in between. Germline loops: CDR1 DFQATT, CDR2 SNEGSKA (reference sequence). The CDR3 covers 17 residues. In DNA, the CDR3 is TGCAGTGCTAGAGCCCTTCTTCCCGAATTGGGCTCCTACGAGCAGTACTTC. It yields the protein CSARALLPELGSYEQYF.

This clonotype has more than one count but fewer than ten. Written as DNA, the CDR3 is TGCGCCAGCAGCCAAACCGGGAATTCCTACGAGCAGTACTTC. Translation gives CASSQTGNSYEQYF. The J gene is TRBJ2-7, the V gene TRBV5-1; D might be TRBD2 (5 bases). The length of the CDR3 is 14 residues. Trimming took 4 bases from V and 1 from J, leaving 12 bases between them. Germline V gene data show CDR1 as SGHRS and CDR2 as YFSETQ.